These T cell receptor beta chains were read from a single sample in a study of monozygotic twins with inflammatory bowel disease. TCRdb processed the 5' RACE reads again and assigns one entry to each CDR3 protein, with no DNA. In all, the sample yields a few hundred thousand distinct CDR3 sequences. What was sequenced was blood. These receptors originate from a human donor with ulcerative colitis or Crohn's disease, or a healthy co-twin of an affected twin (not recorded which). Both conserved end residues are part of each CDR3.

v_call,cdr3_length,j_call,cdr3_aa
TRBV7-2,15,TRBJ2-7,CASSYTGTGVYEQYF
TRBV5-6,16,TRBJ2-1,CASSLAVAGDYNEQFF
TRBV11-1,15,TRBJ2-5,CASSLGTGDTETQYF
TRBV20-1,15,TRBJ1-2,CSAPGQGGFPSGYTF
TRBV5-4,14,TRBJ1-1,CASSLGSENTEAFF
TRBV6-5,15,TRBJ2-7,CASSYSTPGAYEQYF
TRBV9,15,TRBJ1-4,CASSANRASREKLFF
TRBV11-2,18,TRBJ2-6,CASSTRTGAYSGANVLTF
TRBV9,14,TRBJ2-7,CASSSQGFNDEQYF
TRBV29-1,13,TRBJ2-3,CSVPRGGGDTQYF
TRBV12-3/TRBV12-4,12,TRBJ2-7,CASSTIPPEQYF
TRBV3-1,18,TRBJ1-4,CASSPRQGRRGGTEKLFF
TRBV5-1,13,TRBJ2-3,CASSSPTTDTQYF
TRBV28,14,TRBJ1-1,CASSPTDEGFEAFF
TRBV18,15,TRBJ2-7,CASSPPTGLPYEQYF
TRBV5-1,13,TRBJ1-1,CASSLVTVGRAFF
TRBV6-1,15,TRBJ2-1,CASSPPGTPYNEQFF
TRBV14,12,TRBJ1-5,CASSLGDQPQHF
TRBV7-9,14,TRBJ2-1,CASIHPAGPNEQFF
TRBV20-1,14,TRBJ2-7,CSARDAGQTYEQYF
TRBV6-4,15,TRBJ2-1,CASSVATSGGNEQFF
TRBV12-3/TRBV12-4,14,TRBJ2-3,CASNPLVAGDTQYF
TRBV5-6,13,TRBJ2-1,CASRDSSYNEQFF
TRBV27,15,TRBJ2-3,CASSPVNRGPDTQYF
TRBV5-1,18,TRBJ1-1,CASSLASMTEILNTEAFF
TRBV4-1,15,TRBJ2-2,CASSQGGVNTGELFF
TRBV12-3/TRBV12-4,16,TRBJ2-7,CASSSGGAWLRDEQYF
TRBV6-2/TRBV6-3,17,TRBJ2-7,CASSYATSRTGSYEQYF
TRBV25-1,16,TRBJ1-3,CASSESAGRTGNTIYF
TRBV29-1,14,TRBJ2-7,CSVEPRGPPYEQYF
TRBV4-3,13,TRBJ1-1,CASSQAGAGVAFF
TRBV7-2,15,TRBJ2-7,CASSLSTANSYEQYF
TRBV7-3,14,TRBJ1-2,CASSLTSDGYGYTF
TRBV18,17,TRBJ1-3,CASSKTGPGPSGNTIYF
TRBV27,17,TRBJ2-7,CASSLSSLAVPSYEQYF
TRBV18,14,TRBJ2-1,CASSPGTGDNEQFF
TRBV11-1,22,TRBJ2-1,CASSLALTARRGGQSSYNEQFF
TRBV4-3,17,TRBJ1-4,CASSQAPGRATNEKLFF
TRBV6-2/TRBV6-3,15,TRBJ2-7,CASSYSQGSSYEQYF
TRBV20-1,15,TRBJ2-3,CSARDGGAITDTQYF
TRBV7-9,15,TRBJ1-1,CASSLSAGTGTEAFF
TRBV5-1,12,TRBJ1-1,CASSLGSDRAFF
TRBV4-3,15,TRBJ2-7,CASSQDMGQTYEQYF
TRBV10-3,15,TRBJ2-1,CAISGAGGPYNEQFF
TRBV13,15,TRBJ2-1,CASSPPRRGGNEQFF
TRBV3-1,14,TRBJ1-2,CASSPVQGNYGYTF
TRBV11-3,18,TRBJ2-3,CASSRTGYGLASTDTQYF
TRBV4-1,14,TRBJ2-7,CASSQVPDYYEQYF
TRBV27,14,TRBJ2-5,CASSLLAAQETQYF
TRBV7-8,15,TRBJ1-1,CASSLAAGRRIEAFF
TRBV7-9,15,TRBJ2-5,CASSPSRGGGETQYF
TRBV11-2,12,TRBJ2-7,CASSLFTNEQYF
TRBV7-3,12,TRBJ2-7,CASSPPRGTQYF
TRBV5-1,15,TRBJ1-1,CASSSDGRGYTEAFF
TRBV7-2,15,TRBJ2-1,CASSLAYGGFDEQFF
TRBV5-1,16,TRBJ2-2,CASSFRGGTNTGELFF
TRBV12-3/TRBV12-4,15,TRBJ1-6,CASSFQSSYNSPLHF
TRBV12-3/TRBV12-4,16,TRBJ1-3,CASSGAVGVPGNTIYF
TRBV19,14,TRBJ1-2,CASRKAGQNYGYTF